These 9 T cell receptor beta chains came from one sample sequenced in a study of cytotoxic CD8 clonotypes in ibrutinib-treated CLL. Profiled with immunoSEQ multiplex PCR; TCRdb holds only in-frame clones, not every one. The sample lists around 77,000 clones; around 84% were seen once. The specimen comprised PBMCs, sampled at disease progression, from a patient treated with ibrutinib. The source is a human donor with chronic lymphocytic leukemia.

The CDR3 coding sequence is TGTGCCAGCAGCTTAGTTAGAGGGGGCAATCAGCCCCAGCATTTT. Amino acids: CASSLVRGGNQPQHF. J is TRBJ1-5 and V is TRBV7-2; TRBD1 might be the D (5 bases). Germline V CDR1 and CDR2: SGHTA, FQGNSA. The length of the CDR3 is 15 residues. The germline V and J ends were trimmed by 1 base and 2 bases, with 9 bases remaining between them.

V and J are TRBV2 and TRBJ1-2; D remains ambiguous. Trimming left V 6 bases short and J 7 bases short, with 12 bases between. Germline V CDR1 and CDR2: SNHLY, FYNNEI. This CDR3 region has 12 residues. The CDR3, as DNA: TGTGCCAGCAGCCCCGGCGGCCCTGGCTACACCTTC. Translation gives CASSPGGPGYTF. The full variable domain, its missing parts supplied by reference TRBV2 and TRBJ1-2, is EPEVTQTPSHQVTQMGQEVILRCVPISNHLYFYWYRQILGQKVEFLVSFYNNEISEKSEIFDDQFSVERPDGSNFTLKIRSTKLEDSAMYFCASSPGGPGYTFGSGTRLTVV.

The chain carries TRBV19 and TRBJ2-1, with D possibly matching TRBD1 (6 bases). This CDR3 is 16 amino acids long. Germline V gene data show CDR1 as LNHDA and CDR2 as SQIVND (reference sequence). Between the trimmed V and J ends, which lost 9 bases and 0 bases, there was a span of 18 bases. CDR3 region: CARGTMGGHSYNEQFF. As DNA, the CDR3 is TGTGCCAGGGGGACAATGGGTGGGCACTCCTACAATGAGCAGTTCTTC.

In this sample, this clone turned up a few times. The CDR3 is CASNHQGTNTIYF. In DNA, the CDR3 is TGTGCCAGCAATCATCAGGGGACAAACACCATATATTTT. V and J are TRBV4-2 and TRBJ1-3, with a weak D call TRBD1 (6 bases). Deletions cut 7 bases from V and 6 bases from J, with 13 bases between. Germline CDR1 and CDR2: LGHNA and YNFKEQ. The CDR3 covers 13 residues.

V and J are TRBV5-1 and TRBJ2-3; D remains ambiguous. The V end lost 1 base, the J end lost 2 bases, and 17 bases lay between the germline ends. This CDR3 spans 17 amino acids. The germline gives CDR1 SGHRS, CDR2 YFSETQ. In nucleotides, the CDR3 is TGCGCCAGCAGCTTGTCTCAGCGTGGATCCACCACAGATACGCAGTATTTT. Translated: CASSLSQRGSTTDTQYF.

CDR3 DNA sequence: TGTGCCTGGAGTGTACGGGGCATTAATTCACCCCTCCACTTT. This codes for CAWSVRGINSPLHF. The chain joins TRBV30 to TRBJ1-6, with TRBD1 as a possible D gene (5 bases). V lost 0 bases and J 6 bases, leaving 9 bases between the germline ends. Germline V gene data show CDR1 as GTSNPN and CDR2 as SVGIG (reference sequence). CDR3 length: 14 residues. The whole variable domain, remainder taken from reference TRBV30 and TRBJ1-6, is SQTIHQWPATLVQPVGSPLSLECTVEGTSNPNLYWYRQAAGRGLQLLFYSVGIGQISSEVPQNLSASRPQDRQFILSSKKLLLSDSGFYLCAWSVRGINSPLHFGNGTRLTVT.

V usage is TRBV6-5 and J usage is TRBJ2-3; tentatively, D is TRBD1 (7 bases). CDR3 length equals 16 residues. CDR1 MNHEY and CDR2 SVGAGI come from the germline V gene. Trimming stripped 1 base from V and 4 bases from J, with 15 bases between. CDR3 amino acids: CASSYFQGGLADTQYF. DNA for the CDR3: TGTGCCAGCAGTTACTTTCAGGGGGGCCTCGCAGATACGCAGTATTTT.

The V call is TRBV29-1, the J call TRBJ2-5; D may be TRBD1 (5 bases). V was shortened by 5 bases and J by 5 bases, with 15 bases between the two germline ends. CDR1 and CDR2 from the germline V gene are SQVTM and ANQGSEA. The CDR3 sequence is 13 residues long. CDR3 residues: CSVSYRSGETQYF. As DNA, the CDR3 is TGCAGCGTTTCTTACAGGTCTGGCGAGACCCAGTACTTC. Full variable domain (outside the CDR3, taken from reference TRBV29-1 and TRBJ2-5): SAVISQKPSRDICQRGTSLTIQCQVDSQVTMMFWYRQQPGQSLTLIATANQGSEATYESGFVIDKFPISRPNLTFSTLTVSNMSPEDSSIYLCSVSYRSGETQYFGPGTRLLVL.

The rearrangement links TRBV28 to TRBJ2-7; a possible D gene is TRBD1 (5 bases). This CDR3 has 15 amino acids. V was cut by 6 bases and J by 5 bases, with 20 bases left in between. CDR1 MDHEN and CDR2 SYDVKM come from the germline V gene. CDR3 sequence (DNA): TGTGCCAGCAGCCGGGCAGGGCCGCTTGGCCACGAGCAGTACTTC. Translated: CASSRAGPLGHEQYF.